This T cell receptor beta chain was sequenced in a study of blood T cells in healthy people across ages. Overall study findings and caveats: The recorded TCR beta diversity per million T cells decreased in a roughly linear manner with age. Naive CD4+ cells and diversity were both higher in long-lived donors than in aged donors.

About this clonotype itself: Its specificity is not known.

Germline CDR1 and CDR2: SGHRS and YFSETQ. This CDR3 has 15 residues. Trimming cost V 5 bases and J 0 bases, with 9 bases left between them. A second PCR, run for roughly 7 to 12 cycles, used a sample-barcoded 5' primer plus a J-beta primer mix. Each sample provided no less than 2.5 million CDR3-containing paired-end reads. TCRdb independently ran MiXCR on the 5' RACE reads; one entry per CDR3 protein. The sample shows 500,000 to 700,000 distinct CDR3 sequences, roughly 30% of them seen only once. This chain connects TRBV5-1 to TRBJ2-6; no definite D call. Specimen: blood. The sequence came from a woman aged 80 or over in good health. CDR3 bases: TGCGCCAGCAGTCAATCCCACTCTGGGGCCAACGTCCTGACTTTC. This encodes CASSQSHSGANVLTF.